This T cell receptor beta chain stems from a study of blood T cells in healthy people across ages. The second PCR ran roughly 7 to 12 cycles with a sample-barcoded 5' primer and J-beta primers. Any given sample supplied a minimum of 3 million CDR3-containing paired-end reads. TCRdb ran MiXCR on the 5' RACE reads and lists one entry per CDR3 protein. The data show 600,000 to 900,000 distinct CDR3 sequences, roughly 25% seen once. This sample also belongs to another study, concerning T cells of mothers and their children. That paper adds: Random nucleotides (2-4) and sample barcodes were added by the M1S primer used in the second PCR. Whether related or unrelated, pairs show similar shaping of TCR recombination output by thymic selection. Mothers and children who were related shared slightly more overlap than unrelated pairs, but not significantly more.

Sequenced input: blood. This receptor was obtained from a boy younger than 18 in good health.

CDR3 sequence reads: CATSRVGAGDTYF. CDR3 nucleotide sequence: TGTGCCACCAGCAGAGTTGGGGCGGGGGACACTTACTTC. The chain employs TRBV15 and TRBJ2-5; TRBD2 might be the D (7 bases). Trimming shortened V by 1 base and J by 14 bases, and 17 bases separated the two germline ends. The CDR3 extends over 13 amino acids. Germline CDR1 and CDR2: LNHNV and YYDKDF (reference sequence).